These T cell receptor beta chains were read from a single sample in a study of T cells in Graves' hyperthyroidism and ophthalmopathy. TCRdb itself ran the multiplex PCR reads through MiXCR, one entry per CDR3 protein. This table holds around 300,000 distinct CDR3 sequences, about 20% found once. Sequencing was carried out using blood. Source of these receptors: a man younger than 40 with Graves' ophthalmopathy. The conserved cysteine and the conserved F or W are not part of the CDR3 here. A D gene is named only where the DNA matches it firmly.

CDR3 protein: ASSLPGVQNTEAF
V gene: TRBV5-6
J gene: TRBJ1-1
D gene: NA

CDR3 protein: ASSPQGTRNTGELF
V gene: TRBV25-1
J gene: TRBJ2-2
D gene: TRBD2

CDR3 protein: ASSVGGRFTGELF
V gene: TRBV6-1
J gene: TRBJ2-2
D gene: TRBD2

CDR3 protein: ASRMDSTNQPQH
V gene: TRBV28
J gene: TRBJ1-5
D gene: NA

CDR3 protein: ASSFAGLAGTEQF
V gene: TRBV28
J gene: TRBJ2-1
D gene: TRBD2

CDR3 protein: ASSLSGNLPRREQY
V gene: TRBV28
J gene: TRBJ2-7
D gene: NA

CDR3 protein: ASSYSAAAYEQY
V gene: TRBV6-5
J gene: TRBJ2-7
D gene: NA

CDR3 protein: ASSQDLTSGSILDTQY
V gene: TRBV4-1
J gene: TRBJ2-3
D gene: TRBD2

CDR3 protein: ASSLAQGASGELF
V gene: TRBV5-1
J gene: TRBJ2-2
D gene: TRBD1

CDR3 protein: ASSSGGSNEKLF
V gene: TRBV7-9
J gene: TRBJ1-4
D gene: NA

CDR3 protein: ASSAGVSVTDTQY
V gene: TRBV7-3
J gene: TRBJ2-3
D gene: NA

CDR3 protein: ASSQGGRSAEAF
V gene: TRBV13
J gene: TRBJ1-1
D gene: NA

CDR3 protein: ACRRGRNTGELF
V gene: TRBV30
J gene: TRBJ2-2
D gene: NA

CDR3 protein: ASSPIAGGLLETQY
V gene: TRBV12-3/TRBV12-4
J gene: TRBJ2-5
D gene: TRBD2

CDR3 protein: ASSPGGSTDTQY
V gene: TRBV11-2
J gene: TRBJ2-3
D gene: TRBD1

CDR3 protein: ASSQVIREGNTDTQY
V gene: TRBV3-1
J gene: TRBJ2-3
D gene: TRBD2

CDR3 protein: STLRSGTSGSGETQY
V gene: TRBV20-1
J gene: TRBJ2-5
D gene: TRBD2

CDR3 protein: ASSYSGTEAF
V gene: TRBV12-3/TRBV12-4
J gene: TRBJ1-1
D gene: NA

CDR3 protein: ASRRGHVSTDTQY
V gene: TRBV28
J gene: TRBJ2-3
D gene: NA

CDR3 protein: ASSLGFSNNEQF
V gene: TRBV27
J gene: TRBJ2-1
D gene: NA

CDR3 protein: SARDPNTEAF
V gene: TRBV20-1
J gene: TRBJ1-1
D gene: NA

CDR3 protein: ATSSGQGFESEAF
V gene: TRBV24-1
J gene: TRBJ1-1
D gene: TRBD1

CDR3 protein: ASSLGDRPNYGYT
V gene: TRBV5-6
J gene: TRBJ1-2
D gene: TRBD1

CDR3 protein: ALPGVNTEAF
V gene: TRBV30
J gene: TRBJ1-1
D gene: NA

CDR3 protein: ASSFGTGDMETQY
V gene: TRBV27
J gene: TRBJ2-5
D gene: TRBD1

CDR3 protein: ASQRDPASETQY
V gene: TRBV10-3
J gene: TRBJ2-5
D gene: TRBD2

CDR3 protein: ASYADVMNTEAF
V gene: TRBV19
J gene: TRBJ1-1
D gene: NA

CDR3 protein: ASRRAGVLQETQY
V gene: TRBV6-1
J gene: TRBJ2-5
D gene: NA

CDR3 protein: SASRLAGAPHEQY
V gene: TRBV20-1
J gene: TRBJ2-7
D gene: TRBD2

CDR3 protein: ASSLGGWANGEAF
V gene: TRBV11-3
J gene: TRBJ1-1
D gene: NA

CDR3 protein: ASSLGVVGRGQGYT
V gene: TRBV12-3/TRBV12-4
J gene: TRBJ1-2
D gene: TRBD1

CDR3 protein: ASSPGGPNIQY
V gene: TRBV5-1
J gene: TRBJ2-4
D gene: NA

CDR3 protein: ASSQARFSGTGYGEQF
V gene: TRBV4-1
J gene: TRBJ2-1
D gene: TRBD1

CDR3 protein: SAGGTGGPSEAF
V gene: TRBV20-1
J gene: TRBJ1-1
D gene: TRBD1

CDR3 protein: ASSLWRGAGANVLT
V gene: TRBV28
J gene: TRBJ2-6
D gene: NA

CDR3 protein: ASRTTSGRETQY
V gene: TRBV2
J gene: TRBJ2-5
D gene: TRBD2

CDR3 protein: ASSYTQQGYEQY
V gene: TRBV3-1
J gene: TRBJ2-7
D gene: NA

CDR3 protein: SVPRTGGSETQY
V gene: TRBV29-1
J gene: TRBJ2-5
D gene: TRBD1

CDR3 protein: ASSSGTAQETQY
V gene: TRBV5-1
J gene: TRBJ2-5
D gene: TRBD1

CDR3 protein: ASSRGGSNQETQY
V gene: TRBV6-1
J gene: TRBJ2-5
D gene: NA

CDR3 protein: ASSPRQTNEQY
V gene: TRBV28
J gene: TRBJ2-7
D gene: NA

CDR3 protein: ASSLMTVNTEAF
V gene: TRBV5-5
J gene: TRBJ1-1
D gene: NA

CDR3 protein: ASSRSGTGVGEAF
V gene: TRBV5-1
J gene: TRBJ1-1
D gene: TRBD1

CDR3 protein: ASSQQDIPSYEQY
V gene: TRBV7-8
J gene: TRBJ2-7
D gene: NA

CDR3 protein: ASSQDPNNEQF
V gene: TRBV5-1
J gene: TRBJ2-1
D gene: NA